Listed below are T cell receptor beta chains from one sample, sequenced in a study of T-cell memory formation after mild COVID-19. One entry per CDR3 protein results from TCRdb running MiXCR on the 5' RACE reads. The sample lists hundreds of thousands of distinct CDR3 sequences; around 17% were seen once. Source material: PBMCs or a T cell subset sorted from them (not recorded which). These receptors all stem from a man between 18 and 29 years old who had mild COVID-19 (a few samples of this study predate the infection). Cell type and time point are not known. CDR3s include the opening cysteine and the closing phenylalanine or tryptophan.

j_call,cdr3_length,v_call,cdr3_aa
TRBJ1-2,12,TRBV12-3/TRBV12-4,CASSDGGYSYTF
TRBJ1-6,15,TRBV3-1,CASSQWGDRNSPLHF
TRBJ2-3,14,TRBV5-1,CASGLRGTTDTQYF
TRBJ2-1,15,TRBV20-1,CSARVGSGVTNEQFF
TRBJ1-5,13,TRBV20-1,CSLQERGNQPQHF
TRBJ2-7,15,TRBV11-2,CASSLVEGSPYEQYF
TRBJ1-2,13,TRBV4-2,CASSQEVPYGYTF
TRBJ2-3,15,TRBV5-1,CASSRRDRNTDTQYF
TRBJ2-3,16,TRBV6-5,CASSYLGLASTDTQYF
TRBJ1-5,16,TRBV20-1,CSARDLARGSNQPQHF
TRBJ2-5,14,TRBV5-1,CASSISDRSEAQYF
TRBJ1-1,13,TRBV7-2,CASSLGVLTEAFF
TRBJ1-2,13,TRBV13,CASSSGFEGGYTF
TRBJ2-7,14,TRBV5-1,CASNLGGVSYEQYF
TRBJ2-1,14,TRBV7-3,CASSESEMHNEQFF
TRBJ2-5,15,TRBV4-3,CASSQATVLGETQYF
TRBJ1-5,14,TRBV7-9,CASSGGARYQPQHF
TRBJ2-2,14,TRBV6-2/TRBV6-3,CASRGANSHWELFF
TRBJ2-3,16,TRBV4-3,CASSQGAASLTDTQYF
TRBJ2-1,17,TRBV3-1,CASSQENFGGDYNEQFF
TRBJ1-2,15,TRBV5-1,CASSSPGQGADGYTF
TRBJ2-5,14,TRBV7-2,CASSFYGAGGTQYF
TRBJ1-1,14,TRBV7-9,CASSPYGENTEAFF
TRBJ1-4,15,TRBV2,CASSPLTGANEKLFF
TRBJ1-5,15,TRBV12-3/TRBV12-4,CASSGTPGSNQPQHF
TRBJ2-2,15,TRBV10-3,CAITDRDRPAGELFF
TRBJ1-6,15,TRBV4-1,CASSQQGTANSPLHF
TRBJ1-1,12,TRBV18,CAIGGVNTEAFF
TRBJ1-2,18,TRBV21-1,CASSMPRPRDRRNYGYTF
TRBJ2-3,15,TRBV7-3,CASSLSVTATDTQYF
TRBJ2-2,14,TRBV7-9,CASSSTVGSGELFF
TRBJ1-1,14,TRBV6-5,CASSPGLRNTEAFF
TRBJ1-2,14,TRBV27,CASSLSRTDYGYTF
TRBJ2-5,13,TRBV20-1,CSASPAGKETQYF
TRBJ1-6,13,TRBV5-1,CASSFLEDSPLHF
TRBJ2-1,14,TRBV12-3/TRBV12-4,CASSFDVKLGEQFF
TRBJ2-3,13,TRBV20-1,CSAPIGRTDTQYF
TRBJ1-2,15,TRBV2,CASRDPRITNYGYTF
TRBJ2-4,14,TRBV6-5,CASRSGQRKNIQYF
TRBJ2-2,14,TRBV2,CASSETGITGELFF
TRBJ2-3,15,TRBV6-1,CASSERRGGSDTQYF
TRBJ1-5,16,TRBV12-3/TRBV12-4,CASSFRRTGRDQPQHF
TRBJ1-2,14,TRBV18,CASSPNGGAGGYTF
TRBJ2-1,13,TRBV20-1,CSARSWAGNEQFF
TRBJ1-2,12,TRBV6-5,CASLVQLYGYTF
TRBJ2-5,15,TRBV5-1,CASSSSGTPQETQYF
TRBJ2-2,15,TRBV5-1,CASSLAAGFAGELFF
TRBJ2-1,14,TRBV5-1,CASRSGGPYNEQFF
TRBJ1-6,11,TRBV20-1,CSAGTDSPLHF